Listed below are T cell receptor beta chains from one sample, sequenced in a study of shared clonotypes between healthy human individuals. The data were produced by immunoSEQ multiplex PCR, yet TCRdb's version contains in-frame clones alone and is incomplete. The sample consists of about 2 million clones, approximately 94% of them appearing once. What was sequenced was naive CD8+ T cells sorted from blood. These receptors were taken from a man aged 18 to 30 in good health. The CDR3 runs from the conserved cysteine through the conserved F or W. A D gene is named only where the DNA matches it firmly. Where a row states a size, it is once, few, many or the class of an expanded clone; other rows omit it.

CDR3aa: CASRETGQETQYF
CDR3nt: TGTGCCAGCAGGGAAACGGGACAAGAGACCCAGTACTTC
abundance: NA
j_gene: TRBJ2-5
v_gene: TRBV28
d_gene: NA

CDR3aa: CASSRPGTVYEQYF
CDR3nt: TGTGCCAGCAGCCGCCCCGGGACAGTCTACGAGCAGTACTTC
abundance: NA
j_gene: TRBJ2-7
v_gene: TRBV7-2
d_gene: TRBD1

CDR3aa: CASSLPNGQGLIHEQYF
CDR3nt: TGTGCCAGCAGCTTACCCAACGGACAGGGATTAATCCACGAGCAGTACTTC
abundance: NA
j_gene: TRBJ2-7
v_gene: TRBV11-2
d_gene: TRBD1

CDR3aa: CASSLILAGGLYEQYF
CDR3nt: TGTGCCAGCAGTTTAATCCTAGCGGGAGGCCTCTACGAGCAGTACTTC
abundance: NA
j_gene: TRBJ2-7
v_gene: TRBV27
d_gene: TRBD2

CDR3aa: CASSLQGSNYGYTF
CDR3nt: TGTGCCAGCAGCCTGCAAGGGTCCAACTATGGCTACACCTTC
abundance: NA
j_gene: TRBJ1-2
v_gene: TRBV5-6
d_gene: NA

CDR3aa: CASRLYDRPQETQYF
CDR3nt: TGTGCCAGCAGACTTTATGACCGACCGCAAGAGACCCAGTACTTC
abundance: NA
j_gene: TRBJ2-5
v_gene: TRBV28
d_gene: NA

CDR3aa: CSVDTGLSNQPQHF
CDR3nt: TGCAGCGTTGACACAGGACTTTCCAATCAGCCCCAGCATTTT
abundance: NA
j_gene: TRBJ1-5
v_gene: TRBV29-1
d_gene: NA

CDR3aa: CASSLIGTGGNTEAFF
CDR3nt: TGTGCCAGCAGCTTAATTGGGACAGGGGGCAACACTGAAGCTTTCTTT
abundance: NA
j_gene: TRBJ1-1
v_gene: TRBV5-4
d_gene: TRBD1

CDR3aa: CASSLGGPPGEQYF
CDR3nt: TGTGCCAGCAGCTTAGGGGGTCCGCCTGGCGAGCAGTACTTC
abundance: NA
j_gene: TRBJ2-7
v_gene: TRBV11-2
d_gene: NA

CDR3aa: CADSPLEGLNTEAFF
CDR3nt: TGTGCCGACTCCCCCTTGGAAGGTTTGAACACTGAAGCTTTCTTT
abundance: NA
j_gene: TRBJ1-1
v_gene: TRBV6-1
d_gene: NA

CDR3aa: CAWSVTGGGADTQYF
CDR3nt: TGTGCCTGGAGTGTAACCGGGGGAGGTGCAGATACGCAGTATTTT
abundance: NA
j_gene: TRBJ2-3
v_gene: TRBV30
d_gene: NA

CDR3aa: CASSEGLAPYNEQFF
CDR3nt: TGTGCCAGCAGCGAGGGACTAGCGCCTTACAATGAGCAGTTCTTC
abundance: NA
j_gene: TRBJ2-1
v_gene: TRBV7-9
d_gene: TRBD2

CDR3aa: CSVTGSSGNTIYF
CDR3nt: TGCAGCGTGACAGGGTCCTCTGGAAACACCATATATTTT
abundance: NA
j_gene: TRBJ1-3
v_gene: TRBV29-1
d_gene: TRBD1

CDR3aa: CASSDWLSGGVNSPLHF
CDR3nt: TGTGCCAGCAGTGATTGGCTATCAGGGGGCGTTAATTCACCCCTCCACTTT
abundance: NA
j_gene: TRBJ1-6
v_gene: TRBV6-1
d_gene: TRBD1

CDR3aa: CASSQALIGAQYF
CDR3nt: TGTGCCAGCAGCCAAGCATTAATCGGGGCCCAGTACTTC
abundance: once
j_gene: TRBJ2-5
v_gene: TRBV7-6
d_gene: NA

CDR3aa: CARDLGVTLHF
CDR3nt: TGTGCCCGGGACCTTGGTGTGACCCTCCACTTT
abundance: few
j_gene: TRBJ1-6
v_gene: TRBV30
d_gene: NA

CDR3aa: CASTEASDTGELFF
CDR3nt: TGTGCCAGCACAGAAGCTAGCGACACCGGGGAGCTGTTTTTT
abundance: NA
j_gene: TRBJ2-2
v_gene: TRBV2
d_gene: NA

CDR3aa: CASSQRGGGFQETQYF
CDR3nt: TGCGCCAGCAGCCAAAGAGGAGGGGGGTTCCAAGAGACCCAGTACTTC
abundance: NA
j_gene: TRBJ2-5
v_gene: TRBV4-1
d_gene: NA

CDR3aa: CASSPSPAYEQYF
CDR3nt: TGTGCCAGCAGTCCTAGTCCCGCTTACGAGCAGTACTTC
abundance: NA
j_gene: TRBJ2-7
v_gene: TRBV6-1
d_gene: NA

CDR3aa: CASSLRKASWDGNTIYF
CDR3nt: TGTGCCAGCAGCTTAAGAAAGGCCTCCTGGGATGGAAACACCATATATTTT
abundance: NA
j_gene: TRBJ1-3
v_gene: TRBV5-6
d_gene: NA

CDR3aa: CASSLGPDTQYF
CDR3nt: TGTGCCAGCAGCTTAGGACCCGATACGCAGTATTTT
abundance: NA
j_gene: TRBJ2-3
v_gene: TRBV11-2
d_gene: NA

CDR3aa: CASSIERGMSSYNEQFF
CDR3nt: TGTGCCAGTAGTATTGAACGGGGAATGAGCTCCTACAATGAGCAGTTCTTC
abundance: NA
j_gene: TRBJ2-1
v_gene: TRBV19
d_gene: NA

CDR3aa: CASSLSKGRNTDTQYF
CDR3nt: TGTGCCAGCAGTTTATCAAAGGGGCGGAACACAGATACGCAGTATTTT
abundance: NA
j_gene: TRBJ2-3
v_gene: TRBV27
d_gene: NA

CDR3aa: CASSLGSNEKLFF
CDR3nt: TGTGCCAGCAGCTTGGGATCTAATGAAAAACTGTTTTTT
abundance: NA
j_gene: TRBJ1-4
v_gene: TRBV7-9
d_gene: NA

CDR3aa: CASSFPGTGNEKLFF
CDR3nt: TGTGCCAGCAGCTTTCCTGGGACAGGCAATGAAAAACTGTTTTTT
abundance: once
j_gene: TRBJ1-4
v_gene: TRBV11-2
d_gene: TRBD1

CDR3aa: CASSLGQGAHEQFF
CDR3nt: TGCGCCAGCAGCTTGGGACAGGGGGCTCATGAGCAGTTCTTC
abundance: NA
j_gene: TRBJ2-1
v_gene: TRBV5-1
d_gene: TRBD1

CDR3aa: CASSAGVSNQPQHF
CDR3nt: TGTGCCAGCAGCGCAGGGGTTAGCAATCAGCCCCAGCATTTT
abundance: NA
j_gene: TRBJ1-5
v_gene: TRBV9
d_gene: NA

CDR3aa: CASSMTASSYNEQFF
CDR3nt: TGTGCCAGCAGCATGACGGCAAGCTCCTACAATGAGCAGTTCTTC
abundance: NA
j_gene: TRBJ2-1
v_gene: TRBV7-9
d_gene: NA

CDR3aa: CASSAPIDEKLFF
CDR3nt: TGTGCCAGCAGCGCCCCAATCGACGAAAAACTGTTTTTT
abundance: NA
j_gene: TRBJ1-4
v_gene: TRBV7-9
d_gene: NA

CDR3aa: CASSQTRLAGYNEQFF
CDR3nt: TGTGCCAGCAGCCAAACCAGACTAGCGGGATACAATGAGCAGTTCTTC
abundance: NA
j_gene: TRBJ2-1
v_gene: TRBV14
d_gene: TRBD2

CDR3aa: CASSLAGGIYNEQFF
CDR3nt: TGCGCCAGCAGCTTGGCGGGAGGAATATACAATGAGCAGTTCTTC
abundance: NA
j_gene: TRBJ2-1
v_gene: TRBV5-1
d_gene: TRBD2

CDR3aa: CASSQDTGWPQHF
CDR3nt: TGCGCCAGCAGCCAAGATACAGGGTGGCCCCAGCATTTT
abundance: NA
j_gene: TRBJ1-5
v_gene: TRBV4-1
d_gene: NA

CDR3aa: CASSYGLAGDTQYF
CDR3nt: TGTGCCAGCAGTTACGGCCTAGCTGGGGATACGCAGTATTTT
abundance: NA
j_gene: TRBJ2-3
v_gene: TRBV6-5
d_gene: NA

CDR3aa: CASSLARFEQFF
CDR3nt: TGTGCCAGCAGCTTAGCACGGTTTGAGCAGTTCTTC
abundance: NA
j_gene: TRBJ2-1
v_gene: TRBV7-2
d_gene: NA

CDR3aa: CASSVGGRADQPQHF
CDR3nt: TGTGCCAGCAGCGTAGGGGGACGGGCCGATCAGCCCCAGCATTTT
abundance: few
j_gene: TRBJ1-5
v_gene: TRBV9
d_gene: NA

CDR3aa: CASALGVQETQYF
CDR3nt: TGTGCCAGCGCCTTAGGGGTCCAAGAGACCCAGTACTTC
abundance: NA
j_gene: TRBJ2-5
v_gene: TRBV6-5
d_gene: NA

CDR3aa: CASSALAGTSTDTQYF
CDR3nt: TGCGCCAGCAGCGCCCTAGCGGGAACTAGCACAGATACGCAGTATTTT
abundance: NA
j_gene: TRBJ2-3
v_gene: TRBV4-3
d_gene: TRBD2

CDR3aa: CASSWASHSGNTIYF
CDR3nt: TGTGCCAGCAGCTGGGCCTCGCACTCTGGAAACACCATATATTTT
abundance: once
j_gene: TRBJ1-3
v_gene: TRBV5-6
d_gene: NA

CDR3aa: CASRLTGAIYTIYF
CDR3nt: TGTGCCAGCCGACTGACGGGGGCGATATACACCATATATTTT
abundance: NA
j_gene: TRBJ1-3
v_gene: TRBV28
d_gene: NA

CDR3aa: CASSPMGGDLYNEQFF
CDR3nt: TGTGCCAGCAGCCCCATGGGAGGGGATCTCTACAATGAGCAGTTCTTC
abundance: NA
j_gene: TRBJ2-1
v_gene: TRBV7-8
d_gene: TRBD2

CDR3aa: CARSAETGTSGVETQYF
CDR3nt: TGTGCGCGGAGTGCAGAGACCGGGACTAGCGGGGTAGAGACCCAGTACTTC
abundance: NA
j_gene: TRBJ2-5
v_gene: TRBV30
d_gene: TRBD2

CDR3aa: CASSSGQGSYNSPLHF
CDR3nt: TGTGCCAGCAGCTCAGGACAGGGCTCCTATAATTCACCCCTCCACTTT
abundance: NA
j_gene: TRBJ1-6
v_gene: TRBV7-2
d_gene: TRBD1

CDR3aa: CASKPGDSLLNTEAFF
CDR3nt: TGTGCCTCAAAGCCGGGGGATTCCCTCCTGAACACTGAAGCTTTCTTT
abundance: NA
j_gene: TRBJ1-1
v_gene: TRBV9
d_gene: NA

CDR3aa: CASSAGPQGETEAFF
CDR3nt: TGTGCCAGCAGCGCAGGACCTCAGGGAGAGACTGAAGCTTTCTTT
abundance: NA
j_gene: TRBJ1-1
v_gene: TRBV7-9
d_gene: NA

CDR3aa: CASSFASGTYEQYF
CDR3nt: TGTGCCAGCAGCTTCGCTAGCGGAACCTACGAGCAGTACTTC
abundance: NA
j_gene: TRBJ2-7
v_gene: TRBV7-9
d_gene: TRBD2

CDR3aa: CASTEREDEQYF
CDR3nt: TGTGCCAGCACAGAGCGGGAGGACGAGCAGTACTTC
abundance: NA
j_gene: TRBJ2-7
v_gene: TRBV2
d_gene: TRBD2

CDR3aa: CASSVPGGAGAEAFF
CDR3nt: TGTGCCAGCAGCGTCCCAGGGGGCGCTGGGGCTGAAGCTTTCTTT
abundance: NA
j_gene: TRBJ1-1
v_gene: TRBV7-2
d_gene: TRBD1

CDR3aa: CASSGGGSGDEQFF
CDR3nt: TGTGCCAGCAGCGGGGGGGGCTCAGGGGATGAGCAGTTCTTC
abundance: NA
j_gene: TRBJ2-1
v_gene: TRBV9
d_gene: NA

CDR3aa: CASSEWTGPGTDTQYF
CDR3nt: TGTGCCAGCAGCGAATGGACAGGGCCGGGCACAGATACGCAGTATTTT
abundance: NA
j_gene: TRBJ2-3
v_gene: TRBV7-9
d_gene: TRBD1

CDR3aa: CASSLGDFTNPYGYTF
CDR3nt: TGTGCCAGCAGCTTAGGGGACTTTACTAACCCCTATGGCTACACCTTC
abundance: NA
j_gene: TRBJ1-2
v_gene: TRBV7-9
d_gene: NA

CDR3aa: CAPPRPVKGGTGELFF
CDR3nt: TGTGCCCCACCCAGGCCAGTCAAAGGGGGTACCGGGGAGCTGTTTTTT
abundance: NA
j_gene: TRBJ2-2
v_gene: TRBV7-9
d_gene: NA

CDR3aa: CASSLNSGQGQQNTGELFF
CDR3nt: TGTGCCAGCAGCTTGAATTCAGGACAGGGGCAGCAGAACACCGGGGAGCTGTTTTTT
abundance: once
j_gene: TRBJ2-2
v_gene: TRBV5-6
d_gene: TRBD1

CDR3aa: CASSPPSGRAVYEQYF
CDR3nt: TGTGCCAGCAGTCCACCTAGCGGGAGGGCCGTCTACGAGCAGTACTTC
abundance: NA
j_gene: TRBJ2-7
v_gene: TRBV2
d_gene: TRBD2

CDR3aa: CASSQVGNSPLHF
CDR3nt: TGCGCCAGCAGCCAAGTGGGGAATTCACCCCTCCACTTT
abundance: NA
j_gene: TRBJ1-6
v_gene: TRBV4-1
d_gene: NA

CDR3aa: CAWDRYGYTF
CDR3nt: TGTGCCTGGGACCGGTATGGCTACACCTTC
abundance: NA
j_gene: TRBJ1-2
v_gene: TRBV30
d_gene: NA

CDR3aa: CASSPGLAGLTDTQYF
CDR3nt: TGTGCCAGCAGCCCGGGACTAGCGGGCCTCACAGATACGCAGTATTTT
abundance: NA
j_gene: TRBJ2-3
v_gene: TRBV5-6
d_gene: TRBD2

CDR3aa: CATVAISTTEAFF
CDR3nt: TGTGCCACCGTGGCTATTAGTACCACTGAAGCTTTCTTT
abundance: NA
j_gene: TRBJ1-1
v_gene: TRBV7-2
d_gene: NA

CDR3aa: CASSELQKYNEQFF
CDR3nt: TGTGCCAGCAGTGAACTCCAGAAATACAATGAGCAGTTCTTC
abundance: NA
j_gene: TRBJ2-1
v_gene: TRBV2
d_gene: NA